This is a list of T cell receptor beta chains from one sample in a study of blood T cell repertoires in COVID-19. Profiled with immunoSEQ multiplex PCR; TCRdb holds only in-frame clones, not every one. This table has 120,000 to 150,000 clones, 80% appearing once. The source material was peripheral blood. The receptors come from a woman aged 50 to 60 with acute or convalescent COVID-19. Both conserved end residues are part of each CDR3. The D gene is left open where the match is weak. Clone size is not always given. Where it is, it says once, few, many or a class for expanded clones.

d_call: -; v_call: TRBV7-2; j_call: TRBJ1-2; clone_size: -; cdr3_aa: CASSLDGGRGYTF; cdr3_nt: TGTGCCAGCAGCTTAGATGGGGGCCGCGGCTACACCTTC
d_call: -; v_call: TRBV27; j_call: TRBJ2-1; clone_size: -; cdr3_aa: CASSSPIGPTDEQFF; cdr3_nt: TGTGCCAGCAGTTCCCCGATTGGGCCGACGGATGAGCAGTTCTTC
d_call: -; v_call: TRBV30; j_call: TRBJ1-6; clone_size: few; cdr3_aa: CAWNREYGSPLHF; cdr3_nt: TGTGCCTGGAATCGGGAATATGGTTCACCCCTCCACTTT
d_call: -; v_call: TRBV11-2; j_call: TRBJ2-1; clone_size: -; cdr3_aa: CASSLAVSGNEQFF; cdr3_nt: TGTGCCAGCAGCTTAGCGGTTAGCGGTAATGAGCAGTTCTTC
d_call: -; v_call: TRBV5-1; j_call: TRBJ1-2; clone_size: -; cdr3_aa: CASSLGGQLNYGYTF; cdr3_nt: TGCGCCAGCAGCTTGGGAGGGCAACTCAACTATGGCTACACCTTC
d_call: TRBD1; v_call: TRBV27; j_call: TRBJ1-1; clone_size: -; cdr3_aa: CASSRTGVTEAFF; cdr3_nt: TGTGCCAGCAGCCGGACAGGGGTCACTGAAGCTTTCTTT
d_call: -; v_call: TRBV7-8; j_call: TRBJ1-2; clone_size: -; cdr3_aa: CASRPGGSAGYTF; cdr3_nt: TGTGCCAGCAGACCCGGGGGGTCTGCCGGCTACACCTTC
d_call: TRBD1; v_call: TRBV7-8; j_call: TRBJ1-2; clone_size: -; cdr3_aa: CASSRRDRGDYGYTF; cdr3_nt: TGTGCCAGCAGCCGCCGGGACAGGGGTGACTATGGCTACACCTTC
d_call: TRBD2; v_call: TRBV7-9; j_call: TRBJ2-3; clone_size: -; cdr3_aa: CASSFGGADTQYF; cdr3_nt: TGTGCCAGCAGCTTTGGGGGGGCAGATACGCAGTATTTT
d_call: -; v_call: TRBV5-1; j_call: TRBJ1-1; clone_size: -; cdr3_aa: CASASAGDTEAFF; cdr3_nt: TGCGCCAGCGCATCGGCGGGGGACACTGAAGCTTTCTTT
d_call: -; v_call: TRBV4-2; j_call: TRBJ1-5; clone_size: -; cdr3_aa: CASSRETRGNQPQHF; cdr3_nt: TGTGCCAGCAGCCGAGAGACGCGGGGCAATCAGCCCCAGCATTTT
d_call: -; v_call: TRBV5-1; j_call: TRBJ2-7; clone_size: -; cdr3_aa: CASSSYDEQYF; cdr3_nt: TGCGCCAGCAGCTCCTACGACGAGCAGTACTTC
d_call: -; v_call: TRBV7-9; j_call: TRBJ1-1; clone_size: few; cdr3_aa: CASKTSGKNTEAFF; cdr3_nt: TGTGCCAGCAAGACCAGCGGGAAGAACACTGAAGCTTTCTTT
d_call: -; v_call: TRBV5-1; j_call: TRBJ2-1; clone_size: -; cdr3_aa: CASSLLGGSYNEQFF; cdr3_nt: TGCGCCAGCAGCTTGTTGGGGGGCTCCTACAATGAGCAGTTCTTC